A single sample gave rise to the 13 T cell receptor beta chains below, sequenced in a study of T cell repertoires in ileal Crohn's disease. Sequenced by immunoSEQ multiplex PCR; TCRdb stores in-frame clones only, minus some. The sample lists about 11,000 clones, roughly 76% occurring once. Material for sequencing was ileal tissue. The receptors stem from an adult with Crohn's disease.

V and J are TRBV6-5 and TRBJ1-4; D not resolved. The DNA end lines up better with TRBJ2-2; the J call may be wrong. The germline V gene has CDR1 MNHEY and CDR2 SVGAGI. The length of the CDR3 is 13 residues. CDR3 coding DNA: TGTGCCAGCAGTTACTCGATATCGGAGGAGCTGTTTTTT. It specifies CASSYSISEELFF.

This clone was observed once. The chain links TRBV19 to TRBJ2-3; D remains ambiguous. The CDR3 runs 15 residues. V gave up 4 bases and J gave up 1 base, with 12 bases separating them. From germline, CDR1 is LNHDA and CDR2 SQIVND (reference sequence). The CDR3: CASSTPLAGTDTQYF. DNA for the CDR3: TGTGCCAGTAGTACTCCCTTAGCAGGCACAGATACGCAGTATTTT.

The chain joins TRBV18 to TRBJ1-5; unclear D gene. The CDR3 is 16 amino acids. Germline CDR1 reads KGHSH; CDR2 reads LQKENI. V lost 3 bases to trimming and J lost 1 base, with 13 bases between them. In DNA, the CDR3 is TGTGCCAGCTCACCGAATTCAGGAAAGAGCAATCAGCCCCAGCATTTT. Amino acids: CASSPNSGKSNQPQHF. Together with reference TRBV18 and TRBJ1-5, the CDR3 gives the full variable domain: NAGVMQNPRHLVRRRGQEARLRCSPMKGHSHVYWYRQLPEEGLKFMVYLQKENIIDESGMPKERFSAEFPKEGPSILRIQQVVRGDSAAYFCASSPNSGKSNQPQHFGDGTRLSIL.

This chain joins TRBV6-6 and TRBJ1-4; D is undetermined. CDR3 length: 14 amino acids. The germline V and J ends were trimmed by 4 bases and 10 bases, with 16 bases remaining between them. Germline assignment: CDR1 MNHNY and CDR2 SVGAGI (reference sequence). The CDR3 protein is CASSSPSADLKLFF. CDR3 nucleotide sequence: TGTGCCAGCAGTTCCCCCTCGGCCGACTTAAAACTGTTTTTT.

DNA for the CDR3: TGTGCCAGCAGTCAGGGCGGGGGATCCACAGATACGCAGTATTTT. Translating it yields CASSQGGGSTDTQYF. The genes are TRBV5-4 and TRBJ2-3; 7 bases line up with TRBD2. The CDR3 is made up of 15 amino acids. The J segment lost 2 bases and the V segment lost 5 bases, leaving 8 bases of the junction unmatched. Germline V CDR1 and CDR2: SGHNT, YYREEE (reference sequence).

The chain recombines TRBV5-1 with TRBJ2-3, with 7 bases aligning to TRBD1. CDR1 and CDR2 (germline): SGHRS, YFSETQ. V was pared by 1 base and J by 1 base, with 3 bases of the junction left unmatched. This CDR3 has 15 amino acids. DNA for the CDR3: TGCGCCAGCAGCTTGAAAGGACAGGGCACAGATACGCAGTATTTT. The encoded protein is CASSLKGQGTDTQYF.

The gene calls are TRBV7-2 and TRBJ2-1; 12 nucleotides match TRBD2. This CDR3 region has 16 residues. V trimming: 3 bases; J trimming: 4 bases; junction bases outside the gene matches: 4. The V gene's germline CDR1 is SGHTA and CDR2 FQGNSA. This CDR3 reads CASSLTSGGPYNEQFF. In DNA, the CDR3 is TGTGCCAGCAGCTTGACTAGCGGGGGCCCTTACAATGAGCAGTTCTTC.

This chain links TRBV4-3 with TRBJ1-2; 9 bases are shared with TRBD1. V was clipped by 4 bases and J by 4 bases; unmatched bases: 7. The CDR3 has 15 residues. Germline V gives CDR1 LGHNA, CDR2 YSLEER. The CDR3 DNA sequence: TGCGCCAGCAGCCGATACAGGGGGCGCAGCTATGGCTACACCTTC. This encodes CASSRYRGRSYGYTF.

The chain has TRBV7-2 and TRBJ1-2, with 7 bases identical to TRBD1. CDR3 size: 12 residues. Germline V lookup: CDR1 SGHTA, CDR2 FQGNSA. J was trimmed by 4 bases and V by 5 bases; bases with no gene match: 1. The CDR3, as DNA: TGTGCCAGCAGCAGGGACAGCTATGGCTACACCTTC. Protein product: CASSRDSYGYTF.

This chain joins TRBV10-3 and TRBJ2-7; 8 nucleotides line up with TRBD1. This CDR3 has 16 amino acids. Losses at the gene ends were 6 bases for V and 2 bases for J; bases not matched to a gene: 12. The V gene's germline CDR1 is ENHRY and CDR2 SYGVKD. The DNA of the CDR3 is TGTGCCATCAGACTCGAACGAAAACAGGGGGCCTACGAGCAGTACTTC. Translating gives CAIRLERKQGAYEQYF.

The J gene is TRBJ1-1, the V gene TRBV6-1; no firm D call. CDR1 and CDR2 (germline): MNHNS, SASEGT. The length of the CDR3 is 13 residues. V was shortened by 4 bases and J by 3 bases, with 9 bases between the two germline ends. This chain's CDR3 is CASSAFLHTEAFF. In DNA form, the CDR3 reads TGTGCCAGCAGTGCCTTCCTTCACACTGAAGCTTTCTTT.

J is TRBJ1-5 and V is TRBV28; 7 nucleotides agree with TRBD1. The CDR3 is made up of 16 amino acids. V lost 5 bases to trimming and J lost 4 bases; unmatched junction nucleotides: 11. CDR1 is MDHEN, CDR2 SYDVKM, per germline. CDR3 amino acids: CASSPEGTAINQPQHF. The CDR3 DNA is TGTGCCAGCAGTCCTGAAGGGACAGCTATTAATCAGCCCCAGCATTTT.

The V gene is TRBV28, the J gene TRBJ2-7; 8 bases are a match to TRBD2. CDR1 is MDHEN and CDR2 is SYDVKM in the germline V gene. The CDR3 spans 15 residues. The trim removed 6 bases at V and 4 bases at J, leaving 11 bases unmatched. The CDR3 coding sequence is TGTGCCAGCAGCCCCGCGACTAGCGTGGGGTACGAGCAGTACTTC. Translation: CASSPATSVGYEQYF. Looking up the rest from reference TRBV28 and TRBJ2-7 gives the full variable domain: DVKVTQSSRYLVKRTGEKVFLECVQDMDHENMFWYRQDPGLGLRLIYFSYDVKMKEKGDIPEGYSVSREKKERFSLILESASTNQTSMYLCASSPATSVGYEQYFGPGTRLTVT.